These T cell receptor beta chains were read from a single sample in a study of tumor-infiltrating lymphocytes in primary liver carcinoma. Via MiXCR, TCRdb re-called the multiplex PCR reads, giving one row per CDR3 protein. The repertoire holds about 330,000 distinct CDR3 sequences, with 65% as singletons. What was sequenced was peripheral blood. Receptor source: a man aged 35-49 years with primary liver carcinoma and hepatitis B virus infection. The CDR3 runs from the conserved cysteine through the conserved F or W.

CDR3aa,j_gene,v_gene
CASRFWLAATDTQYF,TRBJ2-3,TRBV5-6
CASRTGRSGANVLTF,TRBJ2-6,TRBV10-3
CASSQSHRGPPQHF,TRBJ1-5,TRBV4-3
CASSLGTSGINEQFF,TRBJ2-1,TRBV11-2
CACTLYRLVSEQFF,TRBJ2-1,TRBV11-2
CSVGGDGNTIYF,TRBJ1-3,TRBV29-1
CASSSQRTGELFF,TRBJ2-2,TRBV12-3/TRBV12-4
CASRIAGVRYNEQFF,TRBJ2-1,TRBV28
CSVEDYRVEAFF,TRBJ1-1,TRBV29-1
CVGQGNTGELFF,TRBJ2-2,TRBV6-5
CASSFTQGAIRNEQYF,TRBJ2-7,TRBV11-2
CASTSTGHGRITGELFF,TRBJ2-2,TRBV11-2
CASSSVAGGCGNEQFF,TRBJ2-1,TRBV11-2
CASRLDRGPSETQYF,TRBJ2-5,TRBV11-2
CASRSAGAPYEQYF,TRBJ2-7,TRBV5-4
CASRDRVNEQYF,TRBJ2-7,TRBV12-3/TRBV12-4
CASSQGVSSNQPQHF,TRBJ1-5,TRBV6-1
CASSSGTGGAGAFF,TRBJ1-1,TRBV6-6
CASTYLAGGSYNGQFF,TRBJ2-1,TRBV11-2
CASSLGQLSNQPQHF,TRBJ1-5,TRBV11-2
CVTSPGQGGIGTQYF,TRBJ2-5,TRBV24-1
CTSSPDPVLGAVF,TRBJ1-1,TRBV11-2
CASSGSTNTQYF,TRBJ2-3,TRBV5-4
CASSYLNKNIQYF,TRBJ2-4,TRBV6-6
CASSQVFRGAAYEQYF,TRBJ2-7,TRBV4-2
CSVSMAMNTETFF,TRBJ1-1,TRBV29-1
CASSFGPIQKF,TRBJ2-5,TRBV7-6
CTSSLGPSASIGELFF,TRBJ2-2,TRBV7-9
CASTSPPRGRPWELFF,TRBJ2-2,TRBV6-5
CSVQPSGRVTGELFF,TRBJ2-2,TRBV29-1
CASSESVIASGGSRETQYF,TRBJ2-5,TRBV10-2
CASKQDLTIPGELFF,TRBJ2-2,TRBV6-4
CASSPQDSGIQYF,TRBJ2-4,TRBV5-6
CSARVDSFMNTEAFF,TRBJ1-1,TRBV20-1
CASSLKGSYEQYF,TRBJ2-7,TRBV12-3/TRBV12-4
CASSEARKTQYF,TRBJ2-5,TRBV4-2
CASSRSAGPDGYTF,TRBJ1-2,TRBV5-6
CASSKDRPNAEAFF,TRBJ1-1,TRBV6-5